The clone carrying this T cell receptor beta chain has a handful of counts. Its antigen is not known. Using its own MiXCR run on the reads, TCRdb lists one record per CDR3 protein. Of about 85,000 distinct CDR3 sequences in the sample, roughly 44% were seen once. The V end lost 3 bases, the J end lost 0 bases, and 12 bases lay between the germline ends. The CDR3 length is 17 residues. These data belong to a study of T cell repertoires in cytomegalovirus infection. As for the study in general: Selected CMV epitopes included recently identified HLA-C-restricted ones as well as well-studied HLA-B-restricted ones. Shared public TCR beta signatures pointed to both CMV infection and a matching HLA type. Study-level findings and limits: There were HLA-C-restricted CMV-specific TCR beta clonotypes dominating the ex vivo response.

The sequence came from a human donor in good health (CMV status not recorded). Some clones in this sample may be carry-over from other donors' samples. The sequenced sample was CD8+ T cells from cultured PBMCs, obtained from culture after CMV antigen stimulation. This chain links TRBV12-3 or TRBV12-4 with TRBJ2-6; unclear D gene. This chain's CDR3 is CASSLRQLSSGANVLTF. As DNA, the CDR3 is TGTGCCAGCAGTTTGAGGCAGCTTAGCTCTGGGGCCAACGTCCTGACTTTC.